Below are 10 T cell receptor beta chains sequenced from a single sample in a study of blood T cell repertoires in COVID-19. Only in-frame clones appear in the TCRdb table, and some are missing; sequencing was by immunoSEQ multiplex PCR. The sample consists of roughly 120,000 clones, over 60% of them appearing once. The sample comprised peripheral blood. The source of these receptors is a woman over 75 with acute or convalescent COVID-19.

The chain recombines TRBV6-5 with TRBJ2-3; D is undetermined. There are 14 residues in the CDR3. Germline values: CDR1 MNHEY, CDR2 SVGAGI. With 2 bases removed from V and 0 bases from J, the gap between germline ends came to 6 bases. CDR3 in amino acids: CASSYNPSTDTQYF. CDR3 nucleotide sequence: TGTGCCAGCAGTTACAATCCTAGCACAGATACGCAGTATTTT.

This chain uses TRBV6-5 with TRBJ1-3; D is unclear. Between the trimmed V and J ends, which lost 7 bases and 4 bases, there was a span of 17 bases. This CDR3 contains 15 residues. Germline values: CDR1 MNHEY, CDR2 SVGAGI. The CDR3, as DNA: TGTGCCAGCACCCAGAGGGCCGCCGTGGGAAACACCATATATTTT. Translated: CASTQRAAVGNTIYF.

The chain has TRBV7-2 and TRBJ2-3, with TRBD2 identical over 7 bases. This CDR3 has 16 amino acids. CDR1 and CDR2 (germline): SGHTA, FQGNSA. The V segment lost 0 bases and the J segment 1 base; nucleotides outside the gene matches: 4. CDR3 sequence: CASSLASGGGTDTQYF. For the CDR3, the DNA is TGTGCCAGCAGCTTAGCTTCGGGGGGAGGCACAGATACGCAGTATTTT.

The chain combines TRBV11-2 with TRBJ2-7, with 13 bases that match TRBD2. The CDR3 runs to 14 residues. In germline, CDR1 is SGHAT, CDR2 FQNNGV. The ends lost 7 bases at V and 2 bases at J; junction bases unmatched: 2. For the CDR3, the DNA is TGTGCCAGCACCGGGACTAGCGGGGCCTACGAGCAGTACTTC. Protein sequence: CASTGTSGAYEQYF.

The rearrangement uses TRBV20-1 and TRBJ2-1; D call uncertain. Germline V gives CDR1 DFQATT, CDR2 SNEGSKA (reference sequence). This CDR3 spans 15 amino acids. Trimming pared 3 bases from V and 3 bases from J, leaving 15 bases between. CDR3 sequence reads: CSASAQSTVYNEQFF. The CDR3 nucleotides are TGCAGTGCTAGTGCCCAATCGACTGTCTACAATGAGCAGTTCTTC.

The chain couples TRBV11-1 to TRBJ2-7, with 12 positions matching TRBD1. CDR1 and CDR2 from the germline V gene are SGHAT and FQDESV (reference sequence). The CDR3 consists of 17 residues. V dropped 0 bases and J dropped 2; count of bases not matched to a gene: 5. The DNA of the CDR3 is TGTGCCAGCAGCTTAGCATTGGGACAGGGGGCCCCCTACGAGCAGTACTTC. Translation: CASSLALGQGAPYEQYF.

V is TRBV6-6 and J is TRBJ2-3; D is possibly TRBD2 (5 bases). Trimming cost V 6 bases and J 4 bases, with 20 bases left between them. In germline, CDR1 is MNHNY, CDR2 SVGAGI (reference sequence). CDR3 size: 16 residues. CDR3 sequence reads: CASRRTLANEADTQYF. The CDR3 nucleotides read TGTGCCAGCAGACGCACCCTAGCCAACGAGGCAGATACGCAGTATTTT.

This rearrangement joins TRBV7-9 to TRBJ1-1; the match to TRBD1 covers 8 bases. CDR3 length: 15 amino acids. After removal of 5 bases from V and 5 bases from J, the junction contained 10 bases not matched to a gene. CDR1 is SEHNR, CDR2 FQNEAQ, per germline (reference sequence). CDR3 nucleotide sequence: TGTGCCAGCAGCCAGGAGGTAACAGGGGGTACTGAAGCTTTCTTT. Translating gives CASSQEVTGGTEAFF.

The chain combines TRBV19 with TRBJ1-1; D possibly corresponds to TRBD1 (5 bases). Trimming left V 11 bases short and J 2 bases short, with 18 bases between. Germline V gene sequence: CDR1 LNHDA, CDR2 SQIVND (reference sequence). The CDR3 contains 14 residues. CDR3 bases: TGTGCCGGGTACGCGGGACGCAGCAACACTGAAGCTTTCTTT. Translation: CAGYAGRSNTEAFF.

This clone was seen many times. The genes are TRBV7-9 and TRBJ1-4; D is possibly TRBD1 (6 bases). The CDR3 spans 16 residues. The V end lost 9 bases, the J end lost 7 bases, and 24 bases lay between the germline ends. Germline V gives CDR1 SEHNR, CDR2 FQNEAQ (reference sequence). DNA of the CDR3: TGTGCCAGTGGATACCACCGAAGGGGGATTGGTGAAAAACTGTTTTTT. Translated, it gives CASGYHRRGIGEKLFF. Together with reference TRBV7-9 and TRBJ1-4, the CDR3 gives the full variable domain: DTGVSQNPRHKITKRGQNVTFRCDPISEHNRLYWYRQTLGQGPEFLTYFQNEAQLEKSRLLSDRFSAERPKGSFSTLEIQRTEQGDSAMYLCASGYHRRGIGEKLFFGSGTQLSVL.